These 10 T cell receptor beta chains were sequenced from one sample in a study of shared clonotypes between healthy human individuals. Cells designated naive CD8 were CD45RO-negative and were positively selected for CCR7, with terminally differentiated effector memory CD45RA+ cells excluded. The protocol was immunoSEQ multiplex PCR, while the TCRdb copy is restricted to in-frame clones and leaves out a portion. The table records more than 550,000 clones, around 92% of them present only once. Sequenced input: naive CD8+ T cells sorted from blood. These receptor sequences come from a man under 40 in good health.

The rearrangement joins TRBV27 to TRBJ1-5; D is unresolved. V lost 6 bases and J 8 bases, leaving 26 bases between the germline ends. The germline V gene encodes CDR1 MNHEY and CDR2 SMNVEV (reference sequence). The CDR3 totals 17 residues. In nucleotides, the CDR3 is TGTGCCAGCAGCCTTATTGATGGAACCCGCTTTCGGAAGCCCCAGCATTTT. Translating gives CASSLIDGTRFRKPQHF.

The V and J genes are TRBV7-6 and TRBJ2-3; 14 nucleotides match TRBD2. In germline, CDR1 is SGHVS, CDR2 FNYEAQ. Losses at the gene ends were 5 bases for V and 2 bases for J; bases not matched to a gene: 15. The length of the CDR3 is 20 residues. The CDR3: CASSPYGGLAGVFTTDTQYF. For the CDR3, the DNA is TGTGCCAGCAGCCCCTACGGGGGACTAGCGGGAGTCTTTACCACAGATACGCAGTATTTT.

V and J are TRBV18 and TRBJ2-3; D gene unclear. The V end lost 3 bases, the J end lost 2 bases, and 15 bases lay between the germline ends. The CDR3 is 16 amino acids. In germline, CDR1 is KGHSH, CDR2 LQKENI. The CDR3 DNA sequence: TGTGCCAGCTCACCTACCCAGTCGTTTTTCACAGATACGCAGTATTTT. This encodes CASSPTQSFFTDTQYF.

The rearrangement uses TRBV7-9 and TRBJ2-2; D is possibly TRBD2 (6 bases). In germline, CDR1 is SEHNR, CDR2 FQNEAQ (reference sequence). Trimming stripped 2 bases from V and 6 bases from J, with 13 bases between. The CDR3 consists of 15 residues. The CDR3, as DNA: TGTGCCAGCAGCTTATCAAGCAGGGAGGCCGGGGAGCTGTTTTTT. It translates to CASSLSSREAGELFF. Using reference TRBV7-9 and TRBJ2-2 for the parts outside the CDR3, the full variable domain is DTGVSQNPRHKITKRGQNVTFRCDPISEHNRLYWYRQTLGQGPEFLTYFQNEAQLEKSRLLSDRFSAERPKGSFSTLEIQRTEQGDSAMYLCASSLSSREAGELFFGEGSRLTVL.

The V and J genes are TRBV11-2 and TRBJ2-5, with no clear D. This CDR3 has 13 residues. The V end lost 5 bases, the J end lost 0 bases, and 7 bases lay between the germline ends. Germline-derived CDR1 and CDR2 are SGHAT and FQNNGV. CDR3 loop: CASSPSHQETQYF. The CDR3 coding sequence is TGTGCCAGCAGCCCTTCCCACCAAGAGACCCAGTACTTC.

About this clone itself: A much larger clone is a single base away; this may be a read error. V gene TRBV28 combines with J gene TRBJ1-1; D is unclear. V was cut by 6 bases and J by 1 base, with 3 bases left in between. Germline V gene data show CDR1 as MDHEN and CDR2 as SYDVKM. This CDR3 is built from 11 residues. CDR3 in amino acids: CASSQNTEAFF. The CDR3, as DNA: TGTGCCAGCAGCCAGAACACTGAAGCTTTCTTT.

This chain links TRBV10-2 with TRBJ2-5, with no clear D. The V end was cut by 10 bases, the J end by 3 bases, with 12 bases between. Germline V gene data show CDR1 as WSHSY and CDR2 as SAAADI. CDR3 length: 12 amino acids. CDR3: CATLHGEETQYF. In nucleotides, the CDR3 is TGCGCCACCTTGCATGGGGAAGAGACCCAGTACTTC.

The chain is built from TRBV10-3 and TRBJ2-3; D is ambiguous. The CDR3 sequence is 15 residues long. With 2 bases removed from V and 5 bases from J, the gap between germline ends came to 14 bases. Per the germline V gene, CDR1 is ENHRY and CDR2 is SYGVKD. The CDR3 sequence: CAISETPTTKDTQYF. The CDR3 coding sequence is TGTGCCATCAGTGAGACCCCCACTACCAAAGATACGCAGTATTTT.

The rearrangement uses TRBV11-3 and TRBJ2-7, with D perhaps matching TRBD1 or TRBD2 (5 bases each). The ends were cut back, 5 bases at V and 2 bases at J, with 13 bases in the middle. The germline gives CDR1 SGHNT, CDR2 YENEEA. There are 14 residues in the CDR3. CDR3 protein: CASSRRDLPYEQYF. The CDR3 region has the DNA TGTGCCAGCAGCCGCCGGGACCTACCCTACGAGCAGTACTTC.

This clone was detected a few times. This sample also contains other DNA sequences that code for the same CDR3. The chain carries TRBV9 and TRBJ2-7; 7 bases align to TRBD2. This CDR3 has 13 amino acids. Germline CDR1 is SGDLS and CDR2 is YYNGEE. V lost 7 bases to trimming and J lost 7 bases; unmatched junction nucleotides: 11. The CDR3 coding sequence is TGTGCCAGCGGGGGGGGAGGGACGGGAGAGCAGTACTTC. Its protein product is CASGGGGTGEQYF.